The following is a TCR beta chain sequence with its context. Original processing methods: Researchers report that nucleated cell counts were estimated from reference gene primer amplification. Clones were sequenced by immunoSEQ multiplex PCR, and TCRdb holds only the in-frame ones, with some missing. For V, J and clone size, that table is used; D and trimming come from the DNA. This table holds tens of thousands of clones, 75% to 90% found once. This sample was included in a study of blood T cell repertoires in COVID-19. Study-level background: Italy, Spain and the United States were the sources of the convalescent and acute COVID-19 samples. Nucleic acid was either cDNA or gDNA, and it came from T cells, B-cell-depleted T cells, or PBMCs.

Per the germline V gene, CDR1 is SGDLS and CDR2 is YYNGEE. The CDR3 contains 20 residues. J lost 1 base, V lost 3 bases, and 16 bases had no gene match. Sequencing input: peripheral blood. The V and J genes are TRBV9 and TRBJ2-3; TRBD2 aligns across 11 bases. This TCR came from a man aged 60 to 75 with active COVID-19. CDR3 region: CASSARLAGLVAEGTDTQYF. The CDR3 DNA follows: TGTGCCAGCAGCGCCCGACTAGCGGGGTTGGTCGCGGAGGGCACAGATACGCAGTATTTT.